This TCR beta chain was recovered during a study of cytomegalovirus exposure and HLA in healthy donors. Study context: Counted in an early data release were about 85 million unique TCRs from HLA-typed donors.

The study ran its PCR with 60 Vbeta and 13 Jbeta primers. TCRdb keeps only in-frame clones here, not all; method: immunoSEQ multiplex PCR. The table lists roughly 150,000 clones, about 72% of them singletons. The CDR3 sequence is 15 residues long. V was pared by 5 bases and J by 4 bases, with 18 bases between. The germline V gene has CDR1 SGHVS and CDR2 FQNEAQ. The chain is built from TRBV7-8 and TRBJ2-7; a possible D gene is TRBD1 (6 bases). The TCR was taken from a man between 35 and 55 years old in good health and CMV-seronegative. The sample comprised PBMCs. Here the CDR3 reads CASSPAQGNLYEQYF. The CDR3 DNA reads TGTGCCAGCAGCCCGGCACAGGGAAACTTGTACGAGCAGTACTTC.